This is a list of T cell receptor beta chains from one sample in a study of beta chain features in type 1 diabetes. The protocol was immunoSEQ multiplex PCR, while the TCRdb copy is restricted to in-frame clones and leaves out a portion. This table has about 140,000 clones, less than 9% appearing once. Sequencing was performed on central memory CD4+ T cells from blood. Receptor source: a woman aged 25 to 39 in good health. CDR3s include the opening cysteine and the closing phenylalanine or tryptophan. A D gene is named only where the DNA matches it firmly. Not every row has a clone size; where given, it reads once, few, many or a size class.

TRBJ2-7,TRBD2,many,TRBV4-2,CASSQAHPSGRGLYEQYF,TGTGCCAGCAGCCAAGCGCATCCTAGCGGGAGAGGCCTTTACGAGCAGTACTTC
TRBJ1-5,TRBD1,few,TRBV4-2,CASSQESRGVSNQPQHF,TGTGCCAGCAGCCAAGAGAGCAGGGGGGTTAGCAATCAGCCCCAGCATTTT
TRBJ2-7,TRBD1,few,TRBV25-1,CASSGAGGPREQYF,TGTGCCAGCAGTGGTGCAGGGGGCCCTCGGGAGCAGTACTTC
TRBJ2-3,.,many,TRBV4-3,CASSFSAGAKPTDTQYF,TGCGCCAGCAGCTTCTCCGCCGGAGCTAAACCCACAGATACGCAGTATTTT
TRBJ1-5,TRBD1,.,TRBV7-2,CASSLGGQGINQPQHF,TGTGCCAGCAGCTTAGGGGGACAGGGGATCAATCAGCCCCAGCATTTT
TRBJ2-3,TRBD2,.,TRBV10-3,CAIGSGRLADTQYF,TGTGCCATCGGAAGCGGGAGACTGGCAGATACGCAGTATTTT
TRBJ1-2,.,once,TRBV28,CASKVGSSNYGYTF,TGTGCCAGCAAAGTAGGGAGTTCTAACTATGGCTACACCTTC
TRBJ2-1,TRBD2,.,TRBV14,CASSQEIGSGKEGEQFF,TGTGCCAGCAGCCAAGAAATAGGAAGCGGGAAAGAAGGAGAGCAGTTCTTC
TRBJ2-3,TRBD1,few,TRBV9,CASSVAGTGNSDTQYF,TGTGCCAGCAGCGTAGCCGGGACAGGGAATTCAGATACGCAGTATTTT
TRBJ2-1,TRBD2,few,TRBV7-9,CASSSLAGRAFYNEQFF,TGTGCCAGCAGCTCACTAGCGGGAAGGGCGTTTTACAATGAGCAGTTCTTC
TRBJ2-1,TRBD2,few,TRBV19,CASSLTSATSGRENEQFF,TGTGCCAGTAGTCTTACCTCCGCGACTAGCGGGAGGGAGAATGAGCAGTTCTTC
TRBJ1-5,.,few,TRBV30,CAWTPDRVNQPQHF,TGTGCCTGGACCCCGGACAGAGTCAATCAGCCCCAGCATTTT
TRBJ2-7,.,.,TRBV5-5,CASSPKSQGNDEQYF,TGTGCCAGCAGCCCCAAATCACAGGGTAACGACGAGCAGTACTTC
TRBJ2-7,.,few,TRBV7-9,CASSRTGQGFGEQYF,TGTGCCAGCAGCCGGACCGGTCAGGGATTCGGGGAGCAGTACTTC
TRBJ2-7,.,many,TRBV28,CASTMGATTYEQYF,TGTGCCAGCACCATGGGGGCCACAACCTACGAGCAGTACTTC
TRBJ2-2,.,.,TRBV21-1,CASSALTGKSNTGELFF,TGTGCCAGCAGCGCGCTCACGGGGAAGTCGAACACCGGGGAGCTGTTTTTT
TRBJ2-7,TRBD1,few,TRBV7-9,CASSGTGTGVYEQYF,TGTGCCAGCAGCGGCACCGGGACAGGCGTTTACGAGCAGTACTTC
TRBJ1-1,.,.,TRBV14,CASSLTEAAFF,TGTGCCAGCAGCCTGACAGAGGCCGCTTTCTTT
TRBJ2-2,TRBD2,few,TRBV11-2,CASSLALAGARELFF,TGTGCCAGCAGCTTAGCCCTAGCGGGAGCCAGGGAGCTGTTTTTT
TRBJ2-3,TRBD2,medium-sized,TRBV4-3,CASSQTKASGDTQYF,TGCGCCAGCAGCCAAACTAAGGCTAGCGGAGATACGCAGTATTTT
TRBJ2-7,TRBD2,.,TRBV9,CASSPRGTSVASPGDEQYF,TGTGCCAGCAGCCCAAGGGGGACTAGCGTTGCTTCTCCTGGGGACGAGCAGTACTTC
TRBJ2-5,TRBD2,few,TRBV9,CASSPGLAEGQETQYF,TGTGCCAGCAGCCCGGGACTAGCGGAGGGACAAGAGACCCAGTACTTC
TRBJ2-1,TRBD2,few,TRBV4-2,CASSQDLLGSGSGNEQFF,TGTGCCAGCAGCCAAGATCTACTAGGTAGCGGGAGTGGCAATGAGCAGTTCTTC
TRBJ2-1,TRBD1,few,TRBV6-1,CAASGTGVYNEQFF,TGTGCCGCCTCCGGGACAGGGGTTTACAATGAGCAGTTCTTC
TRBJ2-1,TRBD1,.,TRBV6-1,CASSEFGTGGLNNEQFF,TGTGCCAGCAGTGAATTCGGGACAGGGGGCCTTAACAATGAGCAGTTCTTC
TRBJ2-7,TRBD2,few,TRBV6-5,CASSFGTSGSYEQYF,TGTGCCAGCAGTTTCGGCACTAGCGGTTCGTACGAGCAGTACTTC
TRBJ1-2,TRBD1,.,TRBV7-3,CASSLGAGTGRNGYTF,TGTGCCAGCAGCTTAGGGGCCGGGACAGGGAGGAATGGCTACACCTTC
TRBJ2-7,TRBD1,few,TRBV5-1,CASSLVRDRGHEQYF,TGCGCCAGCAGCTTGGTCCGGGACAGGGGTCACGAGCAGTACTTC
TRBJ2-3,.,.,TRBV7-2,CASSLGLGKDTQYF,TGTGCCAGCAGCTTAGGGCTAGGAAAAGATACGCAGTATTTT
TRBJ2-5,.,.,TRBV6-1,CASSELVAETQYF,TGTGCCAGCAGTGAGTTAGTTGCAGAGACCCAGTACTTC
TRBJ2-1,.,.,TRBV4-1,CASSRNRVNEQFF,TGCGCCAGCAGTCGAAACAGGGTCAATGAGCAGTTCTTC
TRBJ2-5,TRBD1,.,TRBV28,CASSSYLLGQGTRETQYF,TGTGCCAGCAGTTCTTACCTCCTCGGACAGGGGACTCGGGAGACCCAGTACTTC
TRBJ2-6,.,few,TRBV5-5,CASSPIGGSSGANVLTF,TGTGCCAGCAGTCCGATTGGCGGAAGCTCTGGGGCCAACGTCCTGACTTTC
TRBJ2-3,.,.,TRBV6-5,CASSYTGTFTDTQYF,TGTGCCAGCAGTTACACCGGGACATTCACAGATACGCAGTATTTT
TRBJ2-7,.,few,TRBV4-2,CASSQDILSLEQYF,TGTGCCAGCAGCCAAGATATCCTGTCTTTAGAGCAGTACTTC
TRBJ2-1,.,many,TRBV19,CASSRGRGSSYNEQFF,TGTGCCAGTAGTAGAGGGCGGGGAAGCTCCTACAATGAGCAGTTCTTC
TRBJ2-6,TRBD1,.,TRBV7-2,CASSFPPGGAGANVLTF,TGTGCCAGCAGCTTCCCCCCAGGGGGCGCTGGGGCCAACGTCCTGACTTTC
TRBJ2-7,.,.,TRBV11-2,CASSRDTVTVSYEQYF,TGTGCCAGCAGCCGCGATACAGTAACAGTCTCCTACGAGCAGTACTTC
TRBJ1-4,.,.,TRBV4-3,CASSQVRDSYEKLFF,TGCGCCAGCAGCCAAGTACGAGACAGCTATGAAAAACTGTTTTTT
TRBJ2-5,.,few,TRBV6-6,CASMAGYTETQYF,TGTGCCAGCATGGCCGGGTACACCGAGACCCAGTACTTC
TRBJ2-6,TRBD2,few,TRBV28,CASSLAGGSGANVLTF,TGTGCCAGCAGTTTAGCGGGAGGCTCTGGGGCCAACGTCCTGACTTTC
TRBJ1-2,TRBD1,few,TRBV18,CASSPPDRVFGGYTF,TGTGCCAGCTCACCACCGGACAGGGTGTTCGGTGGCTACACCTTC